This TCR beta chain was documented in a study of blood T cell repertoires in COVID-19. The Seattle patients, enrolled during active infection, were followed longitudinally. CDR1 is LGHDT and CDR2 is YNNKEL in the germline V gene (reference sequence). V lost 1 base and J 5 bases, leaving 14 bases between the germline ends. The CDR3 consists of 15 residues. The method was immunoSEQ multiplex PCR; TCRdb's version includes in-frame clones alone and lacks a portion of them. The sample yields around 340,000 clones, roughly 90% seen once. The chain has TRBV3-1 (or the pseudogene TRBV3-2) and TRBJ1-1; a weak D match, TRBD1 (5 bases). The sequence was collected from a woman aged 60-70 years with COVID-19, enrolled during active disease. Sequencing was done on a sample of peripheral blood. In DNA, the CDR3 is TGTGCCAGCAGCCAAGTTAGCGGGCGGGGGACTGAAGCTTTCTTT. Protein product: CASSQVSGRGTEAFF.